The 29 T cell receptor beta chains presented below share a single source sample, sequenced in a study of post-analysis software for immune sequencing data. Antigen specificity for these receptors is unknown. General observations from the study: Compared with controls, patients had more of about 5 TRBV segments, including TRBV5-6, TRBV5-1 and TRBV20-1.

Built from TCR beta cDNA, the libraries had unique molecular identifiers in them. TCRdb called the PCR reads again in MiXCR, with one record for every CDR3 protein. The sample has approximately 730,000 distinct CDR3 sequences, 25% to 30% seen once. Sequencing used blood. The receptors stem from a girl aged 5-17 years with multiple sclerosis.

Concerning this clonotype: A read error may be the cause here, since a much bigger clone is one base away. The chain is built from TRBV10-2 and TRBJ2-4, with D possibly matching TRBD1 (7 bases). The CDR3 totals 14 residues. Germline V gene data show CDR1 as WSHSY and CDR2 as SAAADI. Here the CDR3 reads CASTPDREENVQYF. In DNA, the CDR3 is TGCGCCAGCACCCCCGACAGGGAGGAAAACGTTCAGTACTTC.

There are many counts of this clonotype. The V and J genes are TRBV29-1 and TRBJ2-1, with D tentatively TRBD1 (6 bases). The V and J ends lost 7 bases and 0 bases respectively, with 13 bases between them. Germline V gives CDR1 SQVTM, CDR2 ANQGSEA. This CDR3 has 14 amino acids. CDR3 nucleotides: TGCAGCGCCCCAACAGGGTCCTCCTACAATGAGCAGTTCTTC. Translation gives CSAPTGSSYNEQFF.

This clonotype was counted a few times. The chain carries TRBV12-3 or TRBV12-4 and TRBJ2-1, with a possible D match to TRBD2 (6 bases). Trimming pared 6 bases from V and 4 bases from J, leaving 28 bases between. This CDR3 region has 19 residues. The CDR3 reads CASSPSFPPSVIQYNEQFF. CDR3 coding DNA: TGTGCCAGCAGCCCCTCGTTTCCTCCTAGCGTCATTCAATACAATGAGCAGTTCTTC.

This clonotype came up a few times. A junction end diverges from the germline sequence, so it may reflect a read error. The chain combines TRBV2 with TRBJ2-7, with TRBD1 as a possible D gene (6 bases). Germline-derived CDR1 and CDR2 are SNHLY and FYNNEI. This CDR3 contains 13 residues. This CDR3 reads CASREGQFYEQYF. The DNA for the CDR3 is TGTGCCAGCAGAGAAGGACAGTTCTACGAGCAGTACTTC. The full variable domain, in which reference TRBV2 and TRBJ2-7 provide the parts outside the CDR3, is EPEVTQTPSHQVTQMGQEVILRCVPISNHLYFYWYRQILGQKVEFLVSFYNNEISEKSEIFDDQFSVERPDGSNFTLKIRSTKLEDSAMYFCASREGQFYEQYFGPGTRLTVT.

This chain's CDR3 is CASSLSSPLFGSNQPQHF. The DNA of the CDR3 is TGTGCCAGCAGTTTATCGTCCCCGCTATTCGGTAGCAATCAGCCCCAGCATTTT. The chain joins TRBV5-4 to TRBJ1-5; D unresolved. CDR1 SGHNT and CDR2 YYREEE come from the germline V gene (reference sequence). The CDR3 contains 18 residues. Trimming left V 5 bases short and J 0 bases short, with 21 bases between.

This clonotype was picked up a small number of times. The CDR3 spells CATLQGGGEQYF. The CDR3 nucleotides read TGTGCCACACTACAGGGGGGCGGCGAGCAGTACTTC. V gene TRBV6-1 combines with J gene TRBJ2-7; 8 bases map to TRBD1. The CDR3 covers 12 residues. Germline V CDR1 and CDR2: MNHNS, SASEGT. Losses at the gene ends were 10 bases for V and 6 bases for J; bases not matched to a gene: 8.

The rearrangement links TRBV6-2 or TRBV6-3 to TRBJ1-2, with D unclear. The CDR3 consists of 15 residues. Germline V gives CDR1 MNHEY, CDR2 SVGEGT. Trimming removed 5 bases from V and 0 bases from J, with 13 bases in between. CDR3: CASSKGLTSNYGYTF. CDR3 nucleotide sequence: TGTGCCAGCAGTAAAGGACTTACCTCTAACTATGGCTACACCTTC.

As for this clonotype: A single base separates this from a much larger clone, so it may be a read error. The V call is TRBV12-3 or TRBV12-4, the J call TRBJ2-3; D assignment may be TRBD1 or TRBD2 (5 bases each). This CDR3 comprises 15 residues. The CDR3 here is CASSLGGWSTGTQYF. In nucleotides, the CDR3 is TGTGCCAGCAGTTTAGGGGGGTGGTCCACAGGTACGCAGTATTTT.

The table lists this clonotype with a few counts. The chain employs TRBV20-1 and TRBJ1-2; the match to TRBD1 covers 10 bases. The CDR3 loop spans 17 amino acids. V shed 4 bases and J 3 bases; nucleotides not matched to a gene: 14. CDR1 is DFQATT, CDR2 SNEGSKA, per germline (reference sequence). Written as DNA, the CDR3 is TGCAGTGCTAATCGAAAAGGGGGGGACAGGGGTTACTATGGCTACACCTTC. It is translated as CSANRKGGDRGYYGYTF.

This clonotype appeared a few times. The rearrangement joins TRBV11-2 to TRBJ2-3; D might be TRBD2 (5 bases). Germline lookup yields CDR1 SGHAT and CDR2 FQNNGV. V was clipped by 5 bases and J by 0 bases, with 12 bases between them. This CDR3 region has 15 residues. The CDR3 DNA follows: TGTGCCAGCAGCCCGATGACTACTAGCACAGATACGCAGTATTTT. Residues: CASSPMTTSTDTQYF.

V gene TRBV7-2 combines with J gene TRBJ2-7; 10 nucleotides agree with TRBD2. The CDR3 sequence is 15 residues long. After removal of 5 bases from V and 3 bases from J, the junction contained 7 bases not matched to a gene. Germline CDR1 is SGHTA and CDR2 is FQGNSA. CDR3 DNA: TGTGCCAGCAGCCCCGGAGCTAGCGGGAGCTACGAGCAGTACTTC. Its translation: CASSPGASGSYEQYF.

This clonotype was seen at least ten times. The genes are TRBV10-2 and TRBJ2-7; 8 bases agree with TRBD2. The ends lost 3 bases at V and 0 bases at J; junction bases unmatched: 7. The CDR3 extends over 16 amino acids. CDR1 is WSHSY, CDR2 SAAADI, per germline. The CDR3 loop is CASSDPSGRSSYEQYF. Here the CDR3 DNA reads TGCGCCAGCAGTGATCCCAGCGGGAGAAGCTCCTACGAGCAGTACTTC.

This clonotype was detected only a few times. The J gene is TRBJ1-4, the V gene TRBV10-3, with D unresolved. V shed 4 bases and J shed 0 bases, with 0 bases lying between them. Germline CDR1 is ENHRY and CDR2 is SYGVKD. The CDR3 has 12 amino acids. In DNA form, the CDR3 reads TGTGCCATCAGTGCAACTAATGAAAAACTGTTTTTT. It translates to CAISATNEKLFF.

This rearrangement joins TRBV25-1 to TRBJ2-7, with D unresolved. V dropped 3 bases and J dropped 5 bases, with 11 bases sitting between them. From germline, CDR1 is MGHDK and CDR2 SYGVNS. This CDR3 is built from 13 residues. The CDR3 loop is CASSDSGRDEQYF. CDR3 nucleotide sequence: TGTGCCAGCAGTGATTCCGGTAGGGACGAGCAGTACTTC.

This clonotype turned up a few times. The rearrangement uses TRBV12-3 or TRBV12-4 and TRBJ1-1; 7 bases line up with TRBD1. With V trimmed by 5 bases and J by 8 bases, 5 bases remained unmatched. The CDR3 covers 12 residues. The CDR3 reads CASSLGQWEAFF. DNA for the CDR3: TGTGCCAGCAGTCTGGGACAGTGGGAAGCTTTCTTT.

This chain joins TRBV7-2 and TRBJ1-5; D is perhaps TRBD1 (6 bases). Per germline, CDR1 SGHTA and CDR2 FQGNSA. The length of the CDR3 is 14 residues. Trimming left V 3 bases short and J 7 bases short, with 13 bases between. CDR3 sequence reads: CASSFLRGDQPQHF. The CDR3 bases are TGTGCCAGCAGCTTTCTAAGGGGGGACCAGCCCCAGCATTTT.

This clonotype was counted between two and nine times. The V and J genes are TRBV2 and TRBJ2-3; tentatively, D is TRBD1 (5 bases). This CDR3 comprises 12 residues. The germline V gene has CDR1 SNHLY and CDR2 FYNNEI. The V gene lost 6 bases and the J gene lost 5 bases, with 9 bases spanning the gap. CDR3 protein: CASRGLGDTQYF. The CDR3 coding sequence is TGTGCCAGCAGGGGGCTCGGAGATACGCAGTATTTT.

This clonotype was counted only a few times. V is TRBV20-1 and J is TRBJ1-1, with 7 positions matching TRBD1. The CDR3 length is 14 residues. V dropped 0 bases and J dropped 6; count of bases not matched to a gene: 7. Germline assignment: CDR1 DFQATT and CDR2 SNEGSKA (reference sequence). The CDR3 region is CSARDLRGPAEAFF. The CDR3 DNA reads TGCAGTGCTAGAGATCTTAGGGGGCCGGCTGAAGCTTTCTTT.

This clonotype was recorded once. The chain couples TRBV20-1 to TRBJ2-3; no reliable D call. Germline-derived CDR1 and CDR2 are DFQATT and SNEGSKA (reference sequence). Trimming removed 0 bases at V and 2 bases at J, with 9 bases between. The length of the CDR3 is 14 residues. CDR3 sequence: CSARDRWDTDTQYF. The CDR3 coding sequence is TGCAGTGCTAGAGATCGTTGGGACACAGATACGCAGTATTTT.

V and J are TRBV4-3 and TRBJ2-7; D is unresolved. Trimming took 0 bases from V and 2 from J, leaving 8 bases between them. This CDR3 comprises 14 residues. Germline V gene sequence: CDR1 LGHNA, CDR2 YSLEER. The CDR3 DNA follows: TGCGCCAGCAGCCAAGACTCCGCCACCTACGAGCAGTACTTC. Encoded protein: CASSQDSATYEQYF.

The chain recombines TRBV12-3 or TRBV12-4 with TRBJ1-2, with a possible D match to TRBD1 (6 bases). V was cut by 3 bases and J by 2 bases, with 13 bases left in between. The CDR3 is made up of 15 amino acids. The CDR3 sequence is CASSFYTGTNYGYTF. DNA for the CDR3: TGTGCCAGCAGTTTTTATACAGGGACCAACTATGGCTACACCTTC.

DNA of the CDR3: TGTGCCAGCAGCGGCGGACAGGGTTACGAAAAACTGTTTTTT. As protein: CASSGGQGYEKLFF. This chain uses TRBV9 with TRBJ1-4, with TRBD1 identical over 8 bases. This CDR3 spans 14 amino acids. V dropped 3 bases and J dropped 8; count of bases not matched to a gene: 6. Germline V gene data show CDR1 as SGDLS and CDR2 as YYNGEE.

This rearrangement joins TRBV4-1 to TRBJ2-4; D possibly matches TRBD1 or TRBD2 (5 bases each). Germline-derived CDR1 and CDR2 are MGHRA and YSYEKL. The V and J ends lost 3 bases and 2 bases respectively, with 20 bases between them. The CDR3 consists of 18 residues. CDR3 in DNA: TGCGCCAGCAGCCAGCCCACCGGGACGGTGAGGACCAAAAACATTCAGTACTTC. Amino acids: CASSQPTGTVRTKNIQYF.

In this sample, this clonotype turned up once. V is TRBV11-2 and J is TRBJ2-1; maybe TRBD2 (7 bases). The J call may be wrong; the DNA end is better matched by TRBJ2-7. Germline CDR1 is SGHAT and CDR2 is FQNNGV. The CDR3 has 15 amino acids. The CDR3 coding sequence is TGTGCCAGCAGCTTAAAGGGGGGGGCCACCTACGAGCAGTACTTC. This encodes CASSLKGGATYEQYF.

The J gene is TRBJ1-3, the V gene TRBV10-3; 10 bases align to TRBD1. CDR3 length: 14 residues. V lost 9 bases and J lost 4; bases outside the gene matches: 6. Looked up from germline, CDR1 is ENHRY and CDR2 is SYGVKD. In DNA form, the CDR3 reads TGTGCCATAGGGACAGGGGAAGTCGGAAACACCATATATTTT. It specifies CAIGTGEVGNTIYF.

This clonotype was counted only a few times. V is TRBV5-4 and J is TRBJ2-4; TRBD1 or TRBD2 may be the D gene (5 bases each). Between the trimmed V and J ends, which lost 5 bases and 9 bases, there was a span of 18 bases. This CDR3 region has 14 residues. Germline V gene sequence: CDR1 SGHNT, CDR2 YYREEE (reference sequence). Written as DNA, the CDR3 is TGTGCCAGCAGGGGGACCTTGGGTGGAGGCATTCAGTACTTC. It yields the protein CASRGTLGGGIQYF. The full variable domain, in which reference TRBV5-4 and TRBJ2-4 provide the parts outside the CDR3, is ETGVTQSPTHLIKTRGQQVTLRCSSQSGHNTVSWYQQALGQGPQFIFQYYREEENGRGNFPPRFSGLQFPNYSSELNVNALELDDSALYLCASRGTLGGGIQYFGAGTRLSVL.

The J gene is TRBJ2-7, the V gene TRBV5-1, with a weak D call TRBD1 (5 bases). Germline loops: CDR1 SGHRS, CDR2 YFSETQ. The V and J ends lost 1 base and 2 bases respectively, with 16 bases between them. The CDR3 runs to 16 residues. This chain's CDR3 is CASSLRGSYQTYEQYF. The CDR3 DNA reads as TGCGCCAGCAGCTTGAGGGGCAGCTACCAGACCTACGAGCAGTACTTC.

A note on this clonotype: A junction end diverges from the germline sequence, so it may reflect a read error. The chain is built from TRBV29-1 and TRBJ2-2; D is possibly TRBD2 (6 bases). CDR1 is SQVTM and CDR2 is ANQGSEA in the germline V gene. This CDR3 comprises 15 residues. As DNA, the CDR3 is TGCAGCGCGGGGACTTTGGGCGCGAACACCGGGGAGCGGTTTTTT. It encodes CSAGTLGANTGERFF.

CDR3 amino acids: CASSSSGGGNSPLHF. CDR3 nucleotide sequence: TGTGCCAGCAGCTCCTCGGGGGGAGGGAATTCACCCCTCCACTTT. V is TRBV5-5 and J is TRBJ1-6; D possibly corresponds to TRBD1 (5 bases). Trimming cost V 3 bases and J 7 bases, with 14 bases left between them. Germline V lookup: CDR1 SGHKS, CDR2 YYEKEE (reference sequence). This CDR3 is 15 amino acids long. Variable domain in full (rest from reference TRBV5-5 and TRBJ1-6): DAGVTQSPTHLIKTRGQQVTLRCSPISGHKSVSWYQQVLGQGPQFIFQYYEKEERGRGNFPDRFSARQFPNYSSELNVNALLLGDSALYLCASSSSGGGNSPLHFGNGTRLTVT.